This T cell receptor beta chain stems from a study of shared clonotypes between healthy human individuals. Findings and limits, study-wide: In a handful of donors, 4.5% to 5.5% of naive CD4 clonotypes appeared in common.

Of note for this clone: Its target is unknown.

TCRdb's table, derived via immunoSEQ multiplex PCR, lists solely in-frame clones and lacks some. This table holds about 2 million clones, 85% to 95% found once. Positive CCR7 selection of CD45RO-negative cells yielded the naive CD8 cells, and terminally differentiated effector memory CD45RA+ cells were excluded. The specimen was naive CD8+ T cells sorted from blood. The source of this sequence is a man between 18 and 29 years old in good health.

The CDR3 spells CASSRDSSYEQYF. CDR3 in DNA: TGTGCCAGCAGTAGGGACAGCTCCTACGAGCAGTACTTC. This chain joins TRBV28 and TRBJ2-7; 7 nucleotides line up with TRBD1. With V trimmed by 5 bases and J by 0 bases, 1 base remained unmatched. Germline V CDR1 and CDR2: MDHEN, SYDVKM. This CDR3 comprises 13 residues.